The TCR beta chain under discussion was sequenced for a study of T-cell memory formation after mild COVID-19. General study findings and limits: The SARS-CoV-2 specificity of second-wave clones reaching peak at day 37 remained unverified. While clones contracting from day 15 to 85 were balanced between CD4 and CD8, later expanders leaned CD4+.

Germline values: CDR1 SGDLS, CDR2 YYNGEE. V shed 2 bases and J 3 bases; nucleotides not matched to a gene: 11. This CDR3 spans 17 amino acids. TCRdb reprocessed the 5' RACE reads with MiXCR, giving one entry per CDR3 protein. Among hundreds of thousands of distinct CDR3 sequences listed, approximately 29% were seen once. About this clonotype itself: Its specificity is unknown.

The sequenced material came from PBMCs or a T cell subset sorted from them (not recorded which). The sequence derives from an adult woman who had mild COVID-19 (a few samples of this study predate the infection). Cell type and time point are not known. The chain uses TRBV9 and TRBJ1-2; 9 bases are shared with TRBD1. The CDR3 nucleotides are TGTGCCAGCAGCGTTCCCCGGGACAGGGCCGGAGACTATGGCTACACCTTC. This sequence encodes CASSVPRDRAGDYGYTF.